What follows are 20 T cell receptor beta chains derived from one specimen sequenced in a study of patients and donors after allogeneic stem cell transplantation. TCRdb independently ran MiXCR on the RT-PCR reads; one entry per CDR3 protein. The sample has roughly 180,000 distinct CDR3 sequences, about 40% seen once. Sequencing was carried out using blood, either unsorted or a sorted T cell fraction (not recorded which). These receptors were taken from a human donor who was either an allogeneic HSCT recipient or a stem cell or donor lymphocyte infusion donor (not recorded which). It is not recorded whose cells these are; they may come from a transplant donor.

This clonotype was observed a handful of times. This chain connects TRBV5-5 to TRBJ1-4, with 7 bases aligning to TRBD1. V lost 3 bases to trimming and J lost 4 bases; unmatched junction nucleotides: 6. The CDR3 runs to 15 residues. Germline CDR1 and CDR2: SGHKS and YYEKEE (reference sequence). CDR3 nucleotide sequence: TGTGCCAGCAGCTCGGGACAGTCTCATAATGAAAAACTGTTTTTT. Translation: CASSSGQSHNEKLFF.

The rearrangement links TRBV24-1 to TRBJ2-2; D may be TRBD2 (6 bases). Trimming removed 10 bases from V and 0 bases from J, with 11 bases in between. This CDR3 is built from 14 residues. Germline CDR1 KGHDR, CDR2 SFDVKD. The CDR3 region has the DNA TGTGCCACACGCAGCGGGTCGAACACCGGGGAGCTGTTTTTT. Amino acids: CATRSGSNTGELFF.

The sample holds one count of this clonotype. V usage is TRBV20-1 and J usage is TRBJ2-1, with D perhaps matching TRBD2 (6 bases). Germline CDR1 is DFQATT and CDR2 is SNEGSKA (reference sequence). Between the trimmed V and J ends, which lost 7 bases and 2 bases, there was a span of 15 bases. The CDR3 has 14 residues. The DNA for the CDR3 is TGCAGTGGACAGAAGTGGGGGGCCTACAATGAGCAGTTCTTC. This gives the protein CSGQKWGAYNEQFF.

The chain recombines TRBV12-3 or TRBV12-4 with TRBJ2-3; D is undetermined. The V end was cut by 5 bases, the J end by 1 base, with 16 bases between. The CDR3 is made up of 16 amino acids. The CDR3: CASSPQSVLRTDTQYF. The DNA for the CDR3 is TGTGCCAGCAGTCCCCAATCGGTTCTGCGCACAGATACGCAGTATTTT.

This chain uses TRBV5-1 with TRBJ2-1; no definite D call. Germline loops: CDR1 SGHRS, CDR2 YFSETQ. This CDR3 has 12 amino acids. Deletions cut 1 base from V and 7 bases from J, with 6 bases between. CDR3 residues: CASSLMANEQFF. In DNA, the CDR3 is TGCGCCAGCAGCTTGATGGCTAATGAGCAGTTCTTC. The complete variable domain, with remaining parts taken from reference TRBV5-1 and TRBJ2-1, reads KAGVTQTPRYLIKTRGQQVTLSCSPISGHRSVSWYQQTPGQGLQFLFEYFSETQRNKGNFPGRFSGRQFSNSRSEMNVSTLELGDSALYLCASSLMANEQFFGPGTRLTVL.

The V and J genes are TRBV5-1 and TRBJ2-1; tentatively, D is TRBD1 or TRBD2 (5 bases each). This CDR3 is 16 amino acids long. V lost 4 bases and J 0 bases, leaving 14 bases between the germline ends. The germline V gene has CDR1 SGHRS and CDR2 YFSETQ. The CDR3 reads CASSQQEASSYNEQFF. In nucleotides, the CDR3 is TGCGCCAGCAGCCAACAGGAGGCCAGCTCCTACAATGAGCAGTTCTTC.

The sample holds one count of this clonotype. V and J are TRBV7-2 and TRBJ2-1; 10 bases are shared with TRBD2. Germline values: CDR1 SGHTA, CDR2 FQGNSA. V was pared by 6 bases and J by 4 bases, with 6 bases of the junction left unmatched. The CDR3 loop spans 15 amino acids. CDR3 amino acids: CASRYGLAVYNEQFF. The CDR3 DNA is TGTGCCAGCAGATACGGACTAGCGGTATACAATGAGCAGTTCTTC.

V is TRBV7-2 and J is TRBJ1-1; 8 bases are a match to TRBD1. Germline CDR1 is SGHTA and CDR2 is FQGNSA. With 5 bases clipped from V and 6 bases from J, the junction kept 5 bases outside the gene matches. The CDR3 runs 13 residues. CDR3 residues: CASSGSGGPEAFF. The CDR3, as DNA: TGTGCCAGCAGCGGATCAGGGGGCCCTGAAGCTTTCTTT. Using reference TRBV7-2 and TRBJ1-1 for the parts outside the CDR3, the full variable domain is GAGVSQSPSNKVTEKGKDVELRCDPISGHTALYWYRQSLGQGLEFLIYFQGNSAPDKSGLPSDRFSAERTGGSVSTLTIQRTQQEDSAVYLCASSGSGGPEAFFGQGTRLTVV.

The J gene is TRBJ2-5, the V gene TRBV5-5; TRBD2 agrees at 14 bases. V shed 4 bases, J shed 5 bases, and the junction held 10 bases outside the gene matches. The germline CDR1 and CDR2 sequences are SGHKS and YYEKEE (reference sequence). This CDR3 comprises 17 residues. CDR3 nucleotides: TGTGCCAGCAGCACCGGGACTAGCGGGAGTCTCTTTGAGACCCAGTACTTC. Translation: CASSTGTSGSLFETQYF.

The gene calls are TRBV25-1 and TRBJ1-2; D is ambiguous. Germline-derived CDR1 and CDR2 are MGHDK and SYGVNS. This CDR3 is built from 13 residues. Deletions cut 1 base from V and 3 bases from J, with 6 bases between. CDR3 in amino acids: CASSEFGDYGYTF. The CDR3, as DNA: TGTGCCAGCAGTGAATTCGGGGACTATGGCTACACCTTC.

This clonotype has just a few counts. The rearrangement links TRBV2 to TRBJ2-2; D perhaps matches TRBD1 (6 bases). The CDR3 loop spans 14 amino acids. Looked up from germline, CDR1 is SNHLY and CDR2 is FYNNEI. V was clipped by 11 bases and J by 8 bases, with 21 bases between them. CDR3 DNA: TGTGCCTCACGAGGACTGTCCACAGGGGGGGAGCTGTTTTTT. It encodes CASRGLSTGGELFF.

The rearrangement joins TRBV15 to TRBJ2-1; 7 bases are shared with TRBD2. J was trimmed by 3 bases and V by 1 base; bases with no gene match: 9. The V gene's germline CDR1 is LNHNV and CDR2 YYDKDF (reference sequence). This CDR3 has 17 amino acids. This CDR3 is CATSRVSGGALYNEQFF. As DNA, the CDR3 is TGTGCCACCAGCAGAGTTTCGGGGGGAGCCCTCTACAATGAGCAGTTCTTC. The full variable domain, in which reference TRBV15 and TRBJ2-1 provide the parts outside the CDR3, is DAMVIQNPRYQVTQFGKPVTLSCSQTLNHNVMYWYQQKSSQAPKLLFHYYDKDFNNEADTPDNFQSRRPNTSFCFLDIRSPGLGDTAMYLCATSRVSGGALYNEQFFGPGTRLTVL.

This clonotype occurred a few times. The chain couples TRBV10-3 to TRBJ1-1, with TRBD1 as a possible D gene (6 bases). V was shortened by 6 bases and J by 7 bases, with 12 bases between the two germline ends. The germline gives CDR1 ENHRY, CDR2 SYGVKD. The CDR3 is 12 amino acids. CDR3 sequence reads: CAISSGESEAFF. The CDR3 DNA reads TGTGCCATCAGCTCAGGGGAGAGTGAAGCTTTCTTT.

The chain recombines TRBV24-1 with TRBJ2-1; D perhaps matches TRBD2 (6 bases). Germline lookup yields CDR1 KGHDR and CDR2 SFDVKD. Trimming cost V 2 bases and J 4 bases, with 14 bases left between them. This CDR3 region has 16 residues. The DNA of the CDR3 is TGTGCCACCAGTGATTCCGGGACTTGGCGATACAATGAGCAGTTCTTC. It translates to CATSDSGTWRYNEQFF.

This chain links TRBV12-3 or TRBV12-4 with TRBJ1-5, with D uncertain. CDR3 length equals 11 residues. The V end lost 5 bases, the J end lost 5 bases, and 4 bases lay between the germline ends. CDR3 sequence reads: CASSPYQPQHF. CDR3 in DNA: TGTGCCAGCAGTCCTTATCAGCCCCAGCATTTT.

The chain links TRBV5-6 to TRBJ2-7, with D tentatively TRBD1 (5 bases). This CDR3 has 16 residues. V was cut by 0 bases and J by 1 base, with 14 bases left in between. Germline V gene sequence: CDR1 SGHDT, CDR2 YYEEEE. The CDR3 reads CASSLVSWQGSYEQYF. DNA for the CDR3: TGTGCCAGCAGCTTGGTGTCTTGGCAGGGATCCTACGAGCAGTACTTC.

Remarks on this clonotype: Because the CDR3's place on the DNA is in doubt, the DNA is left out and the CDR3 is given as listed by TCRdb. The chain recombines TRBV7-5 with TRBJ2-1; the table's D gene call, TRBD1, was not cross checked with the DNA. TRBV7-5 is listed as a pseudogene. The CDR3 is made up of 21 amino acids, end residues included. The CDR3 protein is CISVPEAWTGGTRHAYNEQFF.

V usage is TRBV20-1 and J usage is TRBJ2-7; D gene uncertain. Germline-derived CDR1 and CDR2 are DFQATT and SNEGSKA (reference sequence). Deletions cut 5 bases from V and 3 bases from J, with 8 bases between. The CDR3 extends over 11 amino acids. CDR3 in amino acids: CSAPQSYEQYF. The CDR3 DNA follows: TGCAGTGCTCCACAGAGCTACGAGCAGTACTTC.

The chain employs TRBV28 and TRBJ2-7; D perhaps matches TRBD1 (6 bases). V was cut by 4 bases and J by 1 base, with 17 bases left in between. The length of the CDR3 is 16 residues. Germline values: CDR1 MDHEN, CDR2 SYDVKM. CDR3: CASSSDGTYLSYEQYF. The CDR3 DNA reads as TGTGCCAGCAGTTCAGACGGGACATATCTTTCCTACGAGCAGTACTTC.

This clonotype was observed a few times. The CDR3 here is CASSEAGTVNTEAFF. The CDR3 nucleotides read TGTGCCAGCAGTGAAGCCGGGACAGTGAACACTGAAGCTTTCTTT. V and J are TRBV6-1 and TRBJ1-1, with 7 bases identical to TRBD1. This CDR3 spans 15 amino acids. Germline V CDR1 and CDR2: MNHNS, SASEGT. Losses at the gene ends were 0 bases for V and 0 bases for J; bases not matched to a gene: 1.